Here is one T cell receptor (beta chain) with its context. A single record per CDR3 protein comes from TCRdb applying MiXCR to the RT-PCR reads. Of 650,000 to 800,000 distinct CDR3 sequences in the sample, around 14% were seen once. Germline CDR1 KGHSH, CDR2 LQKENI. This CDR3 has 13 residues. Trimming cost V 1 base and J 8 bases, with 11 bases left between them. This TCR was sampled from a female donor in good health, serving as a healthy control. Sequencing used memory CD4+ T cells from blood. This chain uses TRBV18 with TRBJ1-2, with TRBD1 as a possible D gene (6 bases). The CDR3 sequence: CASSPLEGEGYTF. CDR3 nucleotides: TGTGCCAGCTCACCACTGGAGGGGGAAGGCTACACCTTC. The entire variable domain, with the rest obtained from reference TRBV18 and TRBJ1-2, is as follows: NAGVMQNPRHLVRRRGQEARLRCSPMKGHSHVYWYRQLPEEGLKFMVYLQKENIIDESGMPKERFSAEFPKEGPSILRIQQVVRGDSAAYFCASSPLEGEGYTFGSGTRLTVV.